Listed below are T cell receptor beta chains from one sample, sequenced in a study of radiotherapy plus CTLA-4 blockade in lung cancer. Sequencing used immunoSEQ multiplex PCR; TCRdb keeps in-frame clones, though not all of them. The sample holds fewer than 65,000 clones; roughly 86% are singletons and the top ten take more than 4%. The sequenced sample was peripheral blood, obtained from a patient treated with radiotherapy plus ipilimumab. Receptors were obtained from a human donor with non-small cell lung cancer whose response to radiotherapy plus ipilimumab could not be evaluated. Both conserved end residues are part of each CDR3. A D gene is named only where the DNA matches it firmly. Some rows mark clone size as missing; the rest say once, few, many or name a class of expanded clone.

>TRBJ2-1|-|-|14|TRBV28
TGTGCCAGCAGCCCGGGAGTCTCCTACAATGAGCAGTTCTTC
CASSPGVSYNEQFF
>TRBJ2-1|-|TRBD2|18|TRBV5-1
TGCGCCAGCAGCTTGGTCCCCCAACTAGCGGGGAAAACCAATGAGCAGTTCTTC
CASSLVPQLAGKTNEQFF
>TRBJ2-1|once|-|19|TRBV18
TGTGCCAGCTCACCTTTTCCAGGGCGCCCTGACCGCTCCTACAATGAGCAGTTCTTC
CASSPFPGRPDRSYNEQFF
>TRBJ1-2|once|-|15|TRBV6-6
TGTGCCAGCAGTTACTCGGGAGGGTATGACTATGGCTACACCTTC
CASSYSGGYDYGYTF
>TRBJ1-2|-|TRBD1|14|TRBV28
TGTGCCAGCAGTTCCCCGGACAGGAGCTATGGCTACACCTTC
CASSSPDRSYGYTF
>TRBJ2-1|once|-|19|TRBV11-2
TGTGCCAGCAGCTCACGACAGGTGACTAGCTACTTCAAGGACAATGAGCAGTTCTTC
CASSSRQVTSYFKDNEQFF
>TRBJ1-4|once|-|13|TRBV6-6
TGTGCCGTGAGGACAGCTTTTAATGAAAAACTGTTTTTT
CAVRTAFNEKLFF
>TRBJ1-2|once|-|16|TRBV7-2
TGTGCCAGCAGCTGGGGGGGACAAAGGGGGGACTATGGCTACACCTTC
CASSWGGQRGDYGYTF
>TRBJ1-2|-|-|11|TRBV6-5
TGTGCCAGCAGCCGGGACCAGGGGTACACCTTC
CASSRDQGYTF
>TRBJ2-5|-|TRBD2|15|TRBV11-2
TGTGCCAGCAGCCTCGGGAGAGCGGGGTGGGAGACCCAGTACTTC
CASSLGRAGWETQYF
>TRBJ2-1|-|TRBD2|16|TRBV19
TGTGCCAGTAGTGCCCGGACTAGCGGGACAAACAATGAGCAGTTCTTC
CASSARTSGTNNEQFF
>TRBJ1-5|-|TRBD1|15|TRBV2
TGTGCCAGCACCCAGGGGGCGCGGGGCAATCAGCCCCAGCATTTT
CASTQGARGNQPQHF
>TRBJ2-7|-|-|14|TRBV6-5
TGTGCCAGCAGTTATCCTAGCTCTCCCTACGAGCAGTACTTC
CASSYPSSPYEQYF
>TRBJ2-1|-|-|13|TRBV4-3
TGCGCCAGCAGCCAAGCCACATACAATGAGCAGTTCTTC
CASSQATYNEQFF
>TRBJ2-3|-|TRBD2|14|TRBV10-2
TGCGCCAGCGGATCGACTAGCGGGCCAGATACGCAGTATTTT
CASGSTSGPDTQYF
>TRBJ2-1|-|-|12|TRBV28
TGTGCCAGCAGTCCAGGGTGGATGGAGCAGTTCTTC
CASSPGWMEQFF
>TRBJ2-1|-|TRBD2|15|TRBV7-8
TGTGCCAGCAGCTTATACGCGGGAGTTCGTAATGAGCAGTTCTTC
CASSLYAGVRNEQFF
>TRBJ2-2|-|TRBD2|17|TRBV10-3
TGTGCCATCAGGGGGGGTTCGGGACTAGTGAACACCGGGGAGCTGTTTTTT
CAIRGGSGLVNTGELFF
>TRBJ1-2|-|-|13|TRBV25-1
TGTGCCAGCAGTGATCCGAGGGGGGGTGGCTACACCTTC
CASSDPRGGGYTF
>TRBJ2-1|few|TRBD1|16|TRBV28
TGTGCCAGCAGTACACGGACAGGGAAAGGGGGCAATGAGCAGTTCTTC
CASSTRTGKGGNEQFF
>TRBJ2-1|-|TRBD2|17|TRBV29-1
TGCAGCGTTGGCCGCATCCCCACTAGCGGGAGCGCGGGTGAGCAGTTCTTC
CSVGRIPTSGSAGEQFF
>TRBJ2-7|-|-|12|TRBV5-1
TGCGCCAGCAGCTTGGCGGGGGACGAGCAGTACTTC
CASSLAGDEQYF
>TRBJ2-1|-|TRBD2|19|TRBV4-1
TGCGCCAGCAGCCAAGCCACACTTCCGGGACTAGTTCCCTACAATGAGCAGTTCTTC
CASSQATLPGLVPYNEQFF
>TRBJ1-1|once|-|13|TRBV5-1
TGCGCCAGCAGCTTTTCTCCGAACACTGAAGCTTTCTTT
CASSFSPNTEAFF
>TRBJ2-7|-|-|17|TRBV6-1
TGTGCCAGCAGTGAAACCCATTTAAGCGGTTTCGTCTACGAGCAGTACTTC
CASSETHLSGFVYEQYF
>TRBJ1-1|-|TRBD1|17|TRBV28
TGTGCCAGCAGTTTGTTCATTAGGGGACAGGGGGAAGTTGGCGCTTTCTTT
CASSLFIRGQGEVGAFF
>TRBJ2-1|-|TRBD1|16|TRBV18
TGTGCCAGCTCACCACCGGGACAGGGGATTTCCAATGAGCAGTTCTTC
CASSPPGQGISNEQFF
>TRBJ2-1|-|-|13|TRBV4-2
TGTGCCAGCAGCCAAGAGATAGCGTATGAGCAGTTCTTC
CASSQEIAYEQFF
>TRBJ2-1|-|-|17|TRBV5-4
TGTGCCAGCAGCCCCTCTCCCCGGCAGGTTAGATACAATGAGCAGTTCTTC
CASSPSPRQVRYNEQFF
>TRBJ2-7|-|-|14|TRBV7-9
TGTGCCAGCAGCTTCCGGGACACCTACTACGAGCAGTACTTC
CASSFRDTYYEQYF
>TRBJ2-3|-|-|12|TRBV5-6
TGTGCCAGCAGCTTGGGAGTGAATACGCAGTATTTT
CASSLGVNTQYF
>TRBJ2-5|once|-|12|TRBV28
TGTGCCAGCAGTTTTGGACAGCCGACCCAGTACTTC
CASSFGQPTQYF
>TRBJ1-2|-|-|14|TRBV9
TGTGCCAGCTCCGGCTCCTCAGGAGGCTATGGCTACACCTTC
CASSGSSGGYGYTF
>TRBJ2-7|-|-|15|TRBV15
TGTGCCACCAGCAGAGCTAGTGACGAAGCCTACGAGCAGTACTTC
CATSRASDEAYEQYF
>TRBJ2-7|-|TRBD2|15|TRBV27
TGTGCCAGCAGCAGTACTAGCGGGAACTCCTACGAGCAGTACTTC
CASSSTSGNSYEQYF
>TRBJ2-3|-|TRBD2|18|TRBV4-3
TGCGCCAGCAGCCAATATTTCCGGCTAGCGGGAGGGATAGATACGCAGTATTTT
CASSQYFRLAGGIDTQYF
>TRBJ2-3|-|-|15|TRBV7-3
TGTGCCAGCAGCTTAACCATAGATTCCGGAGATACGCAGTATTTT
CASSLTIDSGDTQYF
>TRBJ2-7|-|-|13|TRBV7-2
TGTGCCAGCAGCAAAGTCGGGGGCTACGAGCAGTACTTC
CASSKVGGYEQYF
>TRBJ2-7|-|-|14|TRBV5-5
TGTGCCAGCAGCTTGGTAGGGGGCTCCTACGAGCAGTACTTC
CASSLVGGSYEQYF
>TRBJ2-7|once|TRBD1|14|TRBV19
TGTGCCAGTAGTATTGACAGGGGTTCCTACGAGCAGTACTTC
CASSIDRGSYEQYF
>TRBJ2-1|-|TRBD2|17|TRBV12-5
TGTGCTAGTGGTTTGACACAGACTAGCGGACCCTACAATGAGCAGTTCTTC
CASGLTQTSGPYNEQFF
>TRBJ1-5|-|-|16|TRBV12-5
TGTGCTAGTGCCTTAGGAGGGGTTACGAGCAATCAGCCCCAGCATTTT
CASALGGVTSNQPQHF
>TRBJ2-7|-|TRBD1|14|TRBV28
TGTGCCAGCAGTAATCCCGGGACAGATTACGAGCAGTACTTC
CASSNPGTDYEQYF
>TRBJ1-6|-|-|16|TRBV4-1
TGCGCCAGCAGCCAAGGCGGGGGCAGGTCGAATTCACCCCTCCACTTT
CASSQGGGRSNSPLHF
>TRBJ1-5|once|-|14|TRBV28
TGTGCCAGCAGTCGGAGGTCGGGAAATCAGCCCCAGCATTTT
CASSRRSGNQPQHF
>TRBJ2-3|-|TRBD2|17|TRBV27
TGTGCCAGCAGTCCCCGGACTAGCGGGAGTGGGACAGATACGCAGTATTTT
CASSPRTSGSGTDTQYF
>TRBJ2-6|-|-|15|TRBV25-1
TGTGCCAGCAGTGAATTTGTGGAGTCGGCCAACGTCCTGACTTTC
CASSEFVESANVLTF
>TRBJ2-1|-|-|14|TRBV5-1
TGCGCCAGCAGCTTGAATGCGGCTACCAATGAGCAGTTCTTC
CASSLNAATNEQFF
>TRBJ1-4|-|-|13|TRBV7-3
TGTGCCAGCAGCTTAATGCAGGGTGAAAAACTGTTTTTT
CASSLMQGEKLFF
>TRBJ1-2|-|-|15|TRBV4-3
TGCGCCAGCAGCCAAGCGAACCCGCGGGACTATGGCTACACCTTC
CASSQANPRDYGYTF
>TRBJ1-4|once|TRBD1|16|TRBV9
TGTGCCAGCAGCGCCAACGGACAGGCAACTAATGAAAAACTGTTTTTT
CASSANGQATNEKLFF
>TRBJ1-5|-|-|15|TRBV21-1
TGTGCCAGCAGCAAAGGCGCGAGGAGCAATCAGCCCCAGCATTTT
CASSKGARSNQPQHF
>TRBJ1-1|-|-|14|TRBV5-5
TGTGCCAGCAGCTTGGTGGGGAGGTCCACTGAAGCTTTCTTT
CASSLVGRSTEAFF
>TRBJ2-7|-|-|14|TRBV27
TGTGCCAGCAGTTTGTCAGGAATTCCCTACGAGCAGTACTTC
CASSLSGIPYEQYF
>TRBJ2-7|-|-|13|TRBV9
TGTGCCAGCAGCGTAGGGACAGTTAGCGAGCAGTACTTC
CASSVGTVSEQYF
>TRBJ2-1|-|TRBD2|15|TRBV7-2
TGTGCCAGCAGCCTGACTAGCGGGAGGGTCAATGAGCAGTTCTTC
CASSLTSGRVNEQFF
>TRBJ1-5|-|TRBD1|17|TRBV4-1
TGCGCCAGCAGCCAAGATCTCACAGGGGGCCACAATCAGCCCCAGCATTTT
CASSQDLTGGHNQPQHF